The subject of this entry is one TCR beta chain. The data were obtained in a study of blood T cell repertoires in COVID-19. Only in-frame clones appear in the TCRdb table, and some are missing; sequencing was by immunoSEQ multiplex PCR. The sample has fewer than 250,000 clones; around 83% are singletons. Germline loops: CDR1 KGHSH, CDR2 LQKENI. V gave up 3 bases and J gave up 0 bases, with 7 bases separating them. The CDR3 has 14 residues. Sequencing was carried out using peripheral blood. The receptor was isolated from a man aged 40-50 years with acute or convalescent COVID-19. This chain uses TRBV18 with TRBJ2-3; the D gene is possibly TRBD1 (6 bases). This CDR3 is CASSPDSSTDTQYF. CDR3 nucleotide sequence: TGTGCCAGCTCACCGGACAGTAGCACAGATACGCAGTATTTT.